These 2 T cell receptor beta chains were all obtained from the same sample, sequenced in a study of T cell responses to AZD1222 COVID-19 vaccine (dated by TCRdb to about 2021). Sample time point, as interpreted from the label and publication: about 28 days (+/-7) after the second vaccine dose. The method behind the library was the immunoSEQ multiplex PCR assay. In TCRdb, the immuneACCESS table is reduced to in-frame sequences with V and J assigned. These tables do not hold every clone; where another copy was compared, an unresolved V gene accounts for under half, and the others remain unexplained. The sample table contains fewer than 70,000 clones; only one count was recorded for about 74% of them. About 3.5% of the sample is in the top ten clones. The sequences come from peripheral blood, collected 28 days after the second AZD1222 dose. These receptors were collected from an adult who received the AZD1222 COVID-19 vaccine.

The V and J genes are TRBV5-8 and TRBJ1-4, with 7 bases identical to TRBD1. Losses at the gene ends were 4 bases for V and 3 bases for J; bases not matched to a gene: 6. The CDR3 is 15 residues long. From germline, CDR1 is SGHTS and CDR2 YDEGEE. CDR3 residues: CASSRGDRSNEKLFF. DNA for the CDR3: TGTGCCAGCAGCAGGGGGGACAGATCTAATGAAAAACTGTTTTTT.

V and J are TRBV7-9 and TRBJ1-2, with 7 nucleotides matching TRBD1. Per the germline V gene, CDR1 is SEHNR and CDR2 is FQNEAQ (reference sequence). V trimming: 5 bases; J trimming: 5 bases; junction bases outside the gene matches: 5. This CDR3 spans 13 amino acids. The CDR3: CASSPETGYGYTF. The CDR3 DNA reads TGTGCCAGCAGCCCAGAGACAGGGTATGGCTACACCTTC.